The T cell receptor beta chain described here comes from a study of cytomegalovirus exposure and HLA in healthy donors. Whole-study context: Assignment to the Caucasian-associated ancestry cluster applied to 75% to 85% of the roughly 420 genotyped donors.

Overall study results and limits: A later analysis reportedly found that, within productive TCRs, an Asian-associated ancestry cluster had fewer N-insertions than the mean observed across the roughly 700 donors. CMV antigen specificity of a few CMV-associated chains was confirmed in vitro.

For this clone: No antigen is known for it.

Researchers ran the PCR with 60 Vbeta and 13 Jbeta primers. Sequencing was performed with immunoSEQ multiplex PCR; in TCRdb, only in-frame clones are kept and a portion is missing. Of roughly 100,000 clones listed, about three quarters are singletons. The germline V gene has CDR1 MNHEY and CDR2 SMNVEV (reference sequence). V dropped 6 bases and J dropped 0 bases, with 7 bases sitting between them. The CDR3 consists of 13 residues. This sequence joins TRBV27 and TRBJ2-3, with D unclear. The sequence was collected from a woman aged 40 to 50 in good health and CMV-seropositive. Sequencing was carried out using PBMCs. In nucleotides, the CDR3 is TGTGCCAGCAGCCTCACTAGCACAGATACGCAGTATTTT. Protein product: CASSLTSTDTQYF.